The 27 T cell receptor beta chains below come from one sample, sequenced in a study of early T cells in non-severe SARS-CoV-2 infection. TCRdb called the 5' RACE reads again in MiXCR, with one record for every CDR3 protein. The repertoire holds some 66,000 distinct CDR3 sequences, with roughly 13% as singletons. Source material: whole blood. The receptor source for this set is an adult who was a healthcare worker with PCR-confirmed SARS-CoV-2 infection or an uninfected control (not recorded which).

The sample holds a few counts of this clonotype. The chain combines TRBV9 with TRBJ1-5; D is perhaps TRBD1 (6 bases). V was cut by 4 bases and J by 2 bases, with 13 bases left in between. CDR1 and CDR2 (germline): SGDLS, YYNGEE. This CDR3 region has 15 residues. CDR3 nucleotide sequence: TGTGCCAGCAGCCGGGACCCAGGGGGCAATCAGCCCCAGCATTTT. As protein: CASSRDPGGNQPQHF.

This chain joins TRBV7-2 and TRBJ1-2, with D possibly matching TRBD1 (5 bases). Trimming removed 5 bases from V and 5 bases from J, with 9 bases in between. The CDR3 is 12 residues long. Per germline, CDR1 SGHTA and CDR2 FQGNSA. DNA of the CDR3: TGTGCCAGCAGCGTGACAGAATATGGCTACACCTTC. The encoded protein is CASSVTEYGYTF.

The gene calls are TRBV7-6 and TRBJ2-5; TRBD2 aligns across 13 bases. Germline CDR1 is SGHVS and CDR2 is FNYEAQ. Trimming cost V 5 bases and J 0 bases; bases outside gene matches: 6. The CDR3 loop spans 17 amino acids. CDR3 residues: CASSPTSGGPYQETQYF. DNA for the CDR3: TGTGCCAGCAGCCCGACTAGCGGGGGGCCTTACCAAGAGACCCAGTACTTC.

This clonotype came up many times. The rearrangement links TRBV11-2 to TRBJ2-5; 9 nucleotides line up with TRBD1. The CDR3 has 14 amino acids. The V segment lost 4 bases and the J segment 5 bases; nucleotides outside the gene matches: 5. Looked up from germline, CDR1 is SGHAT and CDR2 is FQNNGV. Here the CDR3 reads CASSSNRGRETQYF. The CDR3 nucleotides are TGTGCCAGCAGCTCCAACAGGGGGCGGGAGACCCAGTACTTC.

This clonotype was counted ten times or more. The chain has TRBV13 and TRBJ1-2; TRBD1 matches 7 bases. The CDR3 is made up of 12 amino acids. V lost 8 bases and J lost 6; bases outside the gene matches: 6. The germline gives CDR1 PRHDT, CDR2 FYEKMQ (reference sequence). CDR3 amino acids: CASSDRVDGYTF. The CDR3 DNA is TGTGCCAGCTCCGACAGGGTAGATGGCTACACCTTC.

The chain uses TRBV5-1 and TRBJ2-7, with D unresolved. V was pared by 1 base and J by 3 bases, with 11 bases between. There are 14 residues in the CDR3. Looked up from germline, CDR1 is SGHRS and CDR2 is YFSETQ. DNA for the CDR3: TGCGCCAGCAGCTTGACGTGGGGTGTCTACGAGCAGTACTTC. It yields the protein CASSLTWGVYEQYF.

J is TRBJ1-5 and V is TRBV20-1; D ambiguous. The germline V gene has CDR1 DFQATT and CDR2 SNEGSKA (reference sequence). V lost 1 base, J lost 0 bases, and 7 bases lay in between. This CDR3 has 14 residues. CDR3 loop: CSARAVSSNQPQHF. CDR3 DNA sequence: TGCAGTGCTAGAGCGGTCAGTAGCAATCAGCCCCAGCATTTT.

This clonotype has just a few counts. V usage is TRBV9 and J usage is TRBJ1-6, with a possible D match to TRBD1 (5 bases). V lost 0 bases, J lost 8 bases, and 12 bases lay in between. Germline values: CDR1 SGDLS, CDR2 YYNGEE. The CDR3 sequence is 15 residues long. The CDR3 DNA reads as TGTGCCAGCAGCGTAGGTCTTCCAGGGCATTCACCCCTCCACTTT. It is translated as CASSVGLPGHSPLHF. Together with reference TRBV9 and TRBJ1-6, the CDR3 gives the full variable domain: DSGVTQTPKHLITATGQRVTLRCSPRSGDLSVYWYQQSLDQGLQFLIQYYNGEERAKGNILERFSAQQFPDLHSELNLSSLELGDSALYFCASSVGLPGHSPLHFGNGTRLTVT.

This clonotype has more than one count but fewer than ten. The chain combines TRBV20-1 with TRBJ1-3; D unclear. Germline lookup yields CDR1 DFQATT and CDR2 SNEGSKA (reference sequence). V lost 0 bases and J lost 0, with 9 bases in between. This CDR3 has 15 amino acids. The CDR3 loop is CSARDRRNSGNTIYF. For the CDR3, the DNA is TGCAGTGCTAGAGACAGAAGAAACTCTGGAAACACCATATATTTT.

The chain links TRBV10-1 to TRBJ2-2; 10 bases line up with TRBD1. Germline values: CDR1 WNHNN, CDR2 SYGVQD (reference sequence). This CDR3 is built from 22 residues. V lost 10 bases and J lost 0; bases outside the gene matches: 26. This CDR3 is CANETFPLSTGGLIANTGELFF. DNA of the CDR3: TGCGCCAACGAAACATTCCCACTTTCGACAGGGGGCCTTATCGCGAACACCGGGGAGCTGTTTTTT.

The chain has TRBV20-1 and TRBJ2-3; 11 bases agree with TRBD2. CDR1 is DFQATT and CDR2 is SNEGSKA in the germline V gene (reference sequence). This CDR3 contains 18 residues. Trimming cost V 2 bases and J 4 bases; bases outside gene matches: 14. CDR3 coding DNA: TGCAGTGCTAGAAGGCTAGCGGGGGGCACGGGGAAATCAGATACGCAGTATTTT. It translates to CSARRLAGGTGKSDTQYF.

This clonotype was seen more than once but under ten times. J is TRBJ2-5 and V is TRBV14; D gene uncertain. The CDR3 sequence is 15 residues long. CDR1 and CDR2 (germline): SGHDN, FVKESK. With 1 base removed from V and 5 bases from J, the gap between germline ends came to 14 bases. CDR3 DNA: TGTGCCAGCAGCCAAGCTCTCGTGTCCAGGGAGACCCAGTACTTC. It codes for CASSQALVSRETQYF.

This clonotype was picked up many times. CDR3 amino acids: CASSLPGADTQYF. CDR3 in DNA: TGTGCCAGCAGCCTACCGGGAGCGGATACGCAGTATTTT. The V call is TRBV7-2, the J call TRBJ2-3; D possibly corresponds to TRBD2 (6 bases). V was cut by 5 bases and J by 6 bases, with 12 bases left in between. Germline CDR1 reads SGHTA; CDR2 reads FQGNSA. The CDR3 consists of 13 residues.

There are many counts of this clonotype. The gene calls are TRBV12-3 or TRBV12-4 and TRBJ1-1; TRBD1 is a possible D gene (5 bases). CDR3 length equals 14 residues. Trimming removed 3 bases from V and 0 bases from J, with 8 bases in between. Here the CDR3 reads CASSLQGMNTEAFF. CDR3 nucleotides: TGTGCCAGCAGTTTGCAGGGCATGAACACTGAAGCTTTCTTT.

This clonotype was seen repeatedly, ten times or more. The chain employs TRBV12-5 and TRBJ1-2; the match to TRBD1 covers 10 bases. Germline CDR1 reads LGHNT; CDR2 reads FRNRAP. The CDR3 totals 16 residues. J gave up 7 bases and V 0 bases, and 8 bases lay outside the gene matches. The CDR3, as DNA: TGTGCTAGTGGTTTGGTCCTGACAGGGGGCGTCTCTGGCTACACCTTC. This codes for CASGLVLTGGVSGYTF.

This clonotype has a handful of counts. Relative to the germline gene, one junction end is altered; a read error may explain this. The J gene is TRBJ2-2, the V gene TRBV18; a possible D gene is TRBD2 (5 bases). This CDR3 has 15 amino acids. Germline V gene lookup returns CDR1 KGHSH and CDR2 LQKENI. The CDR3 region has the DNA TGTGCCAGCTCACCACCAGGGTTGAACACCGGGGAACTGTTTTTT. Amino acids: CASSPPGLNTGELFF.

The chain joins TRBV20-1 to TRBJ2-1; 14 bases line up with TRBD2. Germline V gene data show CDR1 as DFQATT and CDR2 as SNEGSKA (reference sequence). CDR3 length: 18 residues. V shed 5 bases, J shed 8 bases, and the junction held 17 bases outside the gene matches. The CDR3 spells CSAPKREGLAGGWYEQFF. CDR3 sequence (DNA): TGCAGTGCTCCTAAGAGAGAAGGACTAGCGGGAGGCTGGTATGAGCAGTTCTTC.

This clonotype was observed at least ten times. This sequence joins TRBV19 and TRBJ2-3; unclear D gene. Trimming took off 5 bases at V and 7 bases at J, with 16 bases between the two ends. CDR1 LNHDA and CDR2 SQIVND come from the germline V gene (reference sequence). The CDR3 covers 14 residues. CDR3 amino acids: CASSDGSWEYTQYF. The CDR3 DNA reads TGTGCCAGTAGTGACGGCTCCTGGGAATATACGCAGTATTTT.

The sample holds many counts of this clonotype. This chain uses TRBV14 with TRBJ1-6; D gene ambiguous. V lost 11 bases and J 8 bases, leaving 22 bases between the germline ends. The CDR3 runs 15 residues. Germline V lookup: CDR1 SGHDN, CDR2 FVKESK. The CDR3 coding sequence is TGTGCCTCCAGCGTGGGTACAAGTGGGGATTCACCCCTCCACTTT. It specifies CASSVGTSGDSPLHF. Full variable domain (missing parts from reference TRBV14 and TRBJ1-6): EAGVTQFPSHSVIEKGQTVTLRCDPISGHDNLYWYRRVMGKEIKFLLHFVKESKQDESGMPNNRFLAERTGGTYSTLKVQPAELEDSGVYFCASSVGTSGDSPLHFGNGTRLTVT.

The chain is built from TRBV29-1 and TRBJ2-7; 7 positions match TRBD1. V trimming: 6 bases; J trimming: 5 bases; junction bases outside the gene matches: 7. Germline V gene data show CDR1 as SQVTM and CDR2 as ANQGSEA. CDR3 length: 12 residues. CDR3 sequence: CSVRTGPNEQYF. The CDR3 DNA reads as TGCAGCGTGAGGACAGGTCCCAACGAGCAGTACTTC.

The chain joins TRBV5-6 to TRBJ2-6; no firm D call. Trimming pared 2 bases from V and 0 bases from J, leaving 6 bases between. Germline CDR1 and CDR2: SGHDT and YYEEEE. The CDR3 consists of 15 residues. The CDR3 DNA reads as TGTGCCAGCAGCTTTTGGGTCTCTGGGGCCAACGTCCTGACTTTC. Amino acid sequence: CASSFWVSGANVLTF.

Many counts were recorded for this clonotype. The chain combines TRBV30 with TRBJ2-3; D call uncertain. The V end was cut by 0 bases, the J end by 2 bases, with 9 bases between. Germline CDR1 and CDR2: GTSNPN and SVGIG (reference sequence). The CDR3 spans 14 residues. The CDR3 region has the DNA TGTGCCTGGAGTGTACGCCCAGACACAGATACGCAGTATTTT. Translated: CAWSVRPDTDTQYF.

This chain links TRBV12-3 or TRBV12-4 with TRBJ2-1; D is unresolved. Trimming took 5 bases from V and 8 from J, leaving 13 bases between them. This CDR3 is 13 amino acids long. CDR3: CASSRPLAHEQFF. In DNA form, the CDR3 reads TGTGCCAGCAGTCGTCCATTGGCGCATGAGCAGTTCTTC.

This clonotype has a count of ten or more. The V and J genes are TRBV7-2 and TRBJ2-3, with 11 bases lining up with TRBD1. Unmatched junction bases numbered 9, after V lost 5 bases and J lost 8 bases. This CDR3 has 15 amino acids. Germline CDR1 is SGHTA and CDR2 is FQGNSA. CDR3 protein: CASSPWTGGSGTQYF. Written as DNA, the CDR3 is TGTGCCAGCAGCCCCTGGACAGGGGGCTCGGGTACGCAGTATTTT.

This clonotype was found many times. This rearrangement joins TRBV20-1 to TRBJ2-3; tentatively, D is TRBD2 (6 bases). The CDR3 covers 15 residues. The germline V and J ends were trimmed by 0 bases and 5 bases, with 15 bases remaining between them. Looked up from germline, CDR1 is DFQATT and CDR2 is SNEGSKA (reference sequence). As DNA, the CDR3 is TGCAGTGCTAGAGACGCCGGGGGAAGAGGAGATACGCAGTATTTT. It specifies CSARDAGGRGDTQYF.

This clonotype has more than one count but fewer than ten. The J gene is TRBJ1-4, the V gene TRBV3-1, with D tentatively TRBD1 (6 bases). CDR1 LGHDT and CDR2 YNNKEL come from the germline V gene (reference sequence). The germline V and J ends were trimmed by 3 bases and 7 bases, with 18 bases remaining between them. This CDR3 has 16 amino acids. The CDR3 coding sequence is TGTGCCAGCAGCCACCTCCGAGGGGGGGATGGTGAAAAACTGTTTTTT. Its protein is CASSHLRGGDGEKLFF. The whole variable domain, filled in from reference TRBV3-1 and TRBJ1-4, reads DTAVSQTPKYLVTQMGNDKSIKCEQNLGHDTMYWYKQDSKKFLKIMFSYNNKELIINETVPNRFSPKSPDKAHLNLHINSLELGDSAVYFCASSHLRGGDGEKLFFGSGTQLSVL.

This clonotype occurred many times. The chain couples TRBV24-1 to TRBJ2-7; possibly TRBD1 or TRBD2 for D (5 bases each). V was shortened by 4 bases and J by 3 bases, with 12 bases between the two germline ends. CDR1 is KGHDR and CDR2 is SFDVKD in the germline V gene. The CDR3 has 14 amino acids. CDR3 in DNA: TGTGCCACCAGTGAAACCGGGACCTTCTACGAGCAGTACTTC. Protein: CATSETGTFYEQYF.